One TCR beta chain is described in this entry. Assay: immunoSEQ multiplex PCR; the TCRdb copy retains only in-frame clones and omits some. The sample carries approximately 140,000 clones, 88% recorded once. The CDR3 spans 12 residues. Trimming pared 12 bases from V and 8 bases from J, leaving 16 bases between. Germline loops: CDR1 KGHDR, CDR2 SFDVKD. Seattle patients were enrolled while actively infected and followed longitudinally. The sample originates from a study of blood T cell repertoires in COVID-19. The rearrangement uses TRBV24-1 and TRBJ2-1, with D possibly TRBD2 on 6 matching bases. The sample comprised peripheral blood. This clonotype originated in a human donor with COVID-19, enrolled during active disease. The donor label of this sample is uncertain. The CDR3: CAVGPGLYEQFF. The CDR3 nucleotides are TGTGCCGTTGGGCCGGGACTCTATGAGCAGTTCTTC.